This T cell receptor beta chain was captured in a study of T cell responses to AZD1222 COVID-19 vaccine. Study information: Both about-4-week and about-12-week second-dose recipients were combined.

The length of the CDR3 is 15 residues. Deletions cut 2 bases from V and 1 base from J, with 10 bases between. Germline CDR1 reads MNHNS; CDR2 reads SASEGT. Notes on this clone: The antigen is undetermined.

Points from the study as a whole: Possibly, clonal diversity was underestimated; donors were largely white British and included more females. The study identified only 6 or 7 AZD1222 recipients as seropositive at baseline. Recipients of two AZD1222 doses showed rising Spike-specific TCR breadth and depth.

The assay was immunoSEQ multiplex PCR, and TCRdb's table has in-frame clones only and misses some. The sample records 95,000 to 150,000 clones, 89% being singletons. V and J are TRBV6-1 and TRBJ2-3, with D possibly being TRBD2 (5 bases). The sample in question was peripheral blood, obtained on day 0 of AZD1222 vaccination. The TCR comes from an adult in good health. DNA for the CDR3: TGTGCCAGCAGTGAACTTATCGGGGGCACAGATACGCAGTATTTT. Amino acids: CASSELIGGTDTQYF.